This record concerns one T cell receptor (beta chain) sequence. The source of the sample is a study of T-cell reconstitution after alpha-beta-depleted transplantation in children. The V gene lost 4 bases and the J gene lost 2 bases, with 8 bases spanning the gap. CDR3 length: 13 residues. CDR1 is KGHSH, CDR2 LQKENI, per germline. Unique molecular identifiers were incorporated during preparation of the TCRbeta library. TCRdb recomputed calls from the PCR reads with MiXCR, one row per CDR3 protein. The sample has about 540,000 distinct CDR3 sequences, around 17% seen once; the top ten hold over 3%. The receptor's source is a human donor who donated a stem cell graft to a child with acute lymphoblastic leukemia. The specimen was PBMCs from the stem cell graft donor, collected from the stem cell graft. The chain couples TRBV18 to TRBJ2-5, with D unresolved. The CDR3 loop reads CASSRSQQETQYF. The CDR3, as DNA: TGTGCCAGCTCACGAAGCCAACAAGAGACCCAGTACTTC.